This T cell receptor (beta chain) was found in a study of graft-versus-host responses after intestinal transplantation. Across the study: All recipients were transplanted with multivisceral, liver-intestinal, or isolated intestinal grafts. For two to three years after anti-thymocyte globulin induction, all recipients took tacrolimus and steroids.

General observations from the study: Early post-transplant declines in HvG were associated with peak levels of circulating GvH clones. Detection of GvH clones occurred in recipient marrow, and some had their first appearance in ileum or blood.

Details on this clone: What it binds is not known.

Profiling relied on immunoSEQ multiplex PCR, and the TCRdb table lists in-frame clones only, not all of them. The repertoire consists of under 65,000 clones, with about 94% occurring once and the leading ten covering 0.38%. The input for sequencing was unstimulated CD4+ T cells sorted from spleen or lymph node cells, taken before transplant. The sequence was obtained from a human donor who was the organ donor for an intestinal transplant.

As DNA, the CDR3 is TGTGCCACTGGGGGTCCGGCGGGGGAGCAGTACTTC. Amino acids: CATGGPAGEQYF. This chain links TRBV6-6 with TRBJ2-7; D is possibly TRBD2 (6 bases). From germline, CDR1 is MNHNY and CDR2 SVGAGI (reference sequence). The CDR3 sequence is 12 residues long. V lost 10 bases to trimming and J lost 7 bases, with 17 bases between them.